This passage covers 20 T cell receptor beta chains from one sample sequenced in a study of control samples from healthy donors and cancer patients. Profiled with immunoSEQ multiplex PCR; TCRdb holds only in-frame clones, not every one. The table lists some 130,000 clones, around nine tenths of them singletons. Sequences were obtained from blood. The receptors originated from a young man in good health.

A single count supports this clone. The chain joins TRBV19 to TRBJ2-1, with a possible D match to TRBD2 (5 bases). V lost 6 bases, J lost 0 bases, and 12 bases lay in between. CDR1 is LNHDA and CDR2 is SQIVND in the germline V gene (reference sequence). The CDR3 extends over 15 amino acids. CDR3 region: CASRLAPSSYNEQFF. The CDR3 DNA follows: TGTGCCAGTAGATTAGCGCCGAGCTCCTACAATGAGCAGTTCTTC.

The gene calls are TRBV29-1 and TRBJ1-1; D might be TRBD1 (5 bases). This CDR3 comprises 11 residues. Germline CDR1 SQVTM, CDR2 ANQGSEA. The V end was cut by 3 bases, the J end by 5 bases, with 7 bases between. CDR3 residues: CSVDRDTEAFF. The CDR3 bases are TGCAGCGTTGACAGGGATACTGAAGCTTTCTTT.

The chain carries TRBV25-1 and TRBJ2-1, with D perhaps matching TRBD2 (7 bases). Trimming stripped 0 bases from V and 3 bases from J, with 15 bases between. From germline, CDR1 is MGHDK and CDR2 SYGVNS. This CDR3 is built from 17 residues. The CDR3 nucleotides read TGTGCCAGCAGTGAATACGGGGCGGGGGCTAGCTACAATGAGCAGTTCTTC. Protein: CASSEYGAGASYNEQFF.

V is TRBV20-1 and J is TRBJ2-7; TRBD2 aligns across 7 bases. The CDR3 extends over 14 amino acids. After removal of 3 bases from V and 3 bases from J, the junction contained 8 bases not matched to a gene. Germline lookup yields CDR1 DFQATT and CDR2 SNEGSKA (reference sequence). The CDR3 DNA is TGCAGTGCTAGTCGACAAGGGGACTACTACGAGCAGTACTTC. Amino acid sequence: CSASRQGDYYEQYF.

This rearrangement joins TRBV24-1 to TRBJ2-7, with 8 nucleotides matching TRBD1. This CDR3 spans 15 amino acids. Germline V gene sequence: CDR1 KGHDR, CDR2 SFDVKD. The V segment lost 6 bases and the J segment 6 bases; nucleotides outside the gene matches: 12. CDR3 amino acids: CATSSTTGVTGEQYF. CDR3 nucleotides: TGTGCCACCAGTTCGACGACAGGGGTAACGGGCGAGCAGTACTTC.

The chain links TRBV18 to TRBJ2-1; D is undetermined. CDR3 length: 14 amino acids. Trimming took off 1 base at V and 0 bases at J, with 4 bases between the two ends. The V gene's germline CDR1 is KGHSH and CDR2 LQKENI. The CDR3 nucleotides read TGTGCCAGCTCACCACAGAACTCCTACAATGAGCAGTTCTTC. Its protein is CASSPQNSYNEQFF.

This clone was seen once. This sequence joins TRBV6-2 or TRBV6-3 and TRBJ2-7, with 14 bases aligning to TRBD2. The CDR3 sequence is 19 residues long. The trim removed 4 bases at V and 2 bases at J, leaving 13 bases unmatched. Germline loops: CDR1 MNHEY, CDR2 SVGEGT. CDR3 in DNA: TGTGCCAGCAGTTCCCCTCCGGGACTAGCGGGGGACGCCACCTACGAGCAGTACTTC. As protein: CASSSPPGLAGDATYEQYF.

This chain joins TRBV20-1 and TRBJ1-1; D is undetermined. This CDR3 has 11 residues. V lost 5 bases, J lost 11 bases, and 15 bases lay in between. CDR1 and CDR2 from the germline V gene are DFQATT and SNEGSKA (reference sequence). The CDR3 protein is CSAPGRMQAFF. CDR3 nucleotides: TGCAGTGCTCCCGGTCGGATGCAGGCTTTCTTT.

This sequence joins TRBV15 and TRBJ1-2, with TRBD1 matching over 7 bases. The V gene's germline CDR1 is LNHNV and CDR2 YYDKDF (reference sequence). The V gene end was trimmed by 0 bases and the J gene end by 8 bases; junction bases not matched to a gene: 12. The CDR3 is made up of 16 amino acids. The CDR3 nucleotides are TGTGCCACCAGCAGAGATGCCTTAGACAGGGTAGGCGGCTACACCTTC. The encoded protein is CATSRDALDRVGGYTF.

In its sample, this clone was seen once. The chain has TRBV27 and TRBJ2-3, with no clear D. Deletions cut 4 bases from V and 2 bases from J, with 4 bases between. Germline loops: CDR1 MNHEY, CDR2 SMNVEV (reference sequence). The CDR3 loop spans 12 amino acids. The CDR3 coding sequence is TGTGCCAGCAGTTCTTTCACAGATACGCAGTATTTT. Translation: CASSSFTDTQYF.

V and J are TRBV14 and TRBJ1-2; 9 nucleotides agree with TRBD1. CDR3 length: 16 amino acids. The ends lost 1 base at V and 4 bases at J; junction bases unmatched: 7. Germline-derived CDR1 and CDR2 are SGHDN and FVKESK. CDR3 nucleotides: TGTGCCAGCAGCCAAGTATACAGGGGGCCGCGCTATGGCTACACCTTC. Translated, it gives CASSQVYRGPRYGYTF.

The chain is built from TRBV29-1 and TRBJ1-4; 11 nucleotides align to TRBD1. With V trimmed by 6 bases and J by 8 bases, 5 bases remained unmatched. The CDR3 length is 13 residues. From germline, CDR1 is SQVTM and CDR2 ANQGSEA. Written as DNA, the CDR3 is TGCAGCGTCGGACAGGGGGCGGGGGAAAAACTGTTTTTT. Translation: CSVGQGAGEKLFF.

The J gene is TRBJ2-1, the V gene TRBV11-3, with 8 nucleotides matching TRBD2. The junction had 18 bases not matched to a gene; V was cut back by 1 base and J by 4 bases. The CDR3 totals 20 residues. The V gene's germline CDR1 is SGHNT and CDR2 YENEEA. CDR3 sequence: CASSLVISRSGRASYNEQFF. The CDR3, as DNA: TGTGCCAGCAGCTTAGTAATCTCGCGGAGCGGGAGAGCCTCATACAATGAGCAGTTCTTC.

CDR3 protein: CASSLKGQGTNTEAFF. The CDR3 region has the DNA TGTGCCAGCAGCTTAAAAGGACAGGGGACGAACACTGAAGCTTTCTTT. This chain uses TRBV7-9 with TRBJ1-1, with TRBD1 matching 9 bases. The germline CDR1 and CDR2 sequences are SEHNR and FQNEAQ (reference sequence). The V gene end was trimmed by 2 bases and the J gene end by 1 base; junction bases not matched to a gene: 5. This CDR3 is 16 amino acids long.

The chain couples TRBV30 to TRBJ2-2; perhaps TRBD2 as D (6 bases). Between the trimmed V and J ends, which lost 1 base and 1 base, there was a span of 13 bases. This CDR3 contains 16 residues. CDR1 GTSNPN and CDR2 SVGIG come from the germline V gene (reference sequence). DNA for the CDR3: TGTGCCTGGAGTGGTCGGGACTCCAAGAACACCGGGGAGCTGTTTTTT. This codes for CAWSGRDSKNTGELFF.

The chain couples TRBV18 to TRBJ2-1; 8 bases align to TRBD2. This CDR3 contains 13 residues. Trimming took 5 bases from V and 10 from J; bases not matched to a gene: 7. Germline CDR1 is KGHSH and CDR2 is LQKENI. The CDR3 reads CASSAGLVNEQFF. DNA of the CDR3: TGTGCCAGCTCAGCGGGACTAGTTAACGAGCAGTTCTTC.

The rearrangement joins TRBV10-1 to TRBJ2-7; weak D call: TRBD2 (6 bases). Germline V CDR1 and CDR2: WNHNN, SYGVQD (reference sequence). Between the trimmed V and J ends, which lost 3 bases and 0 bases, there was a span of 9 bases. The CDR3 extends over 14 amino acids. The CDR3 coding sequence is TGCGCCAGCAGTGATGGCGGGGACTCCTACGAGCAGTACTTC. Residues: CASSDGGDSYEQYF.

The genes are TRBV4-2 and TRBJ1-5, with TRBD1 matching over 9 bases. Looked up from germline, CDR1 is LGHNA and CDR2 is YNFKEQ. CDR3 length equals 16 residues. Losses at the gene ends were 0 bases for V and 2 bases for J; bases not matched to a gene: 2. This chain's CDR3 is CASSQDDRGGNQPQHF. The CDR3 DNA sequence: TGTGCCAGCAGCCAAGATGACAGGGGGGGCAATCAGCCCCAGCATTTT.

CDR3 DNA: TGCAGTGCTCGGACCAGCGGGTCGCAGTTCTTC. Its translation is CSARTSGSQFF. J is TRBJ2-1 and V is TRBV20-1; D may be TRBD2 (6 bases). CDR1 and CDR2 from the germline V gene are DFQATT and SNEGSKA (reference sequence). Trimming took off 5 bases at V and 12 bases at J, with 14 bases between the two ends. There are 11 residues in the CDR3.

The chain links TRBV28 to TRBJ1-2; D remains ambiguous. The CDR3 covers 14 residues. CDR1 and CDR2 from the germline V gene are MDHEN and SYDVKM. V lost 6 bases and J 4 bases, leaving 15 bases between the germline ends. CDR3 protein: CASSLQLGVYGYTF. As DNA, the CDR3 is TGTGCCAGCAGCCTGCAGCTGGGCGTCTATGGCTACACCTTC.